Listed below are T cell receptor beta chains from one sample, sequenced in a study of blood T cell repertoires in COVID-19. Using immunoSEQ multiplex PCR, the repertoire was profiled, and TCRdb retains in-frame clones only, with some absent. The sample lists a few hundred thousand clones, just under 90% occurring once. The sample consisted of PBMCs or T cells enriched from blood (not recorded which). The receptors derive from a woman in her forties or fifties who had recovered from COVID-19. The CDR3 runs from the conserved cysteine through the conserved F or W. Fields, in order: V gene, CDR3 protein.

TRBV6-1 | CASSEWRQGIGNTIYF
TRBV9 | CASSDVRVSYGYTF
TRBV28 | CASRDNLNQPQHF
TRBV2 | CASSSTGSNSPLHF
TRBV28 | CASTNYGWYNTGELFF
TRBV20-1 | CSASGTSGDPYEQYF
TRBV11-2 | CASSLGSVAEQYF
TRBV7-2 | CASRNGGPPYNEQFF
TRBV3-1/TRBV3-2 | CASSRAALASGNTIYF
TRBV10-3 | CATGTSVGADTQYF
TRBV30 | CAWSFGQGYSPLHF
TRBV2 | CASSETGSFPGYTF
TRBV11-2 | CASSLLSGGEDTGELFF
TRBV27 | CATRGPGGGELFF
TRBV27 | CASRLAGGNEQFF
TRBV7-2 | CASSRGLATDTQYF
TRBV5-6 | CASSTGTGASGYTF
TRBV4-2 | CASSQDRGRDGYTF
TRBV12-3/TRBV12-4 | CASSSLQGGVLHF
TRBV6-1 | CASSEEGTKYNEQFF
TRBV11-3 | CASSHTDSQETQYF
TRBV6-5 | CASSYSFPLDEQYF
TRBV2 | CASSVIGMGQGAAEAFF
TRBV4-1 | CASSQQAMSSYEQYF
TRBV4-1 | CASSQEKVGRLPYEQYF
TRBV2 | CASSVAGVGEKLFF
TRBV1 | CTSSRLAGGEQFF
TRBV18 | CASSRTGQGLQETQYF
TRBV5-1 | CASSLVVMNSTKNIQYF
TRBV18 | CASSPDWETQYF
TRBV7-3 | CASSDPGSGELFF
TRBV6-5 | CASSYSPGGAQYF
TRBV19 | CASSSVGGNYGYTF
TRBV19 | CASSPRTGHMNTEAFF
TRBV18 | CASSPSQGGANTIYF
TRBV5-1 | CASSLGPRGETQYF
TRBV12-3/TRBV12-4 | CASTGGLRNTIYF